These T cell receptor beta chains were read from a single sample in a study of T cells in Graves' hyperthyroidism and ophthalmopathy. TCRdb fed the multiplex PCR reads into MiXCR, producing one record per CDR3 protein. Of around 350,000 distinct CDR3 sequences in the sample, around 14% were seen once. Sequenced: blood. Receptor source: a young woman with Graves' hyperthyroidism that later progressed to Graves' ophthalmopathy. Both conserved end residues are part of each CDR3. D genes are given only for firm matches. Size values are once, few and many counts, or a class for expanded clones, and some rows have none.

many	TRBJ2-5	-	TRBV28	TGTGCCAGCAGTTTATTGGGAAGGGGAGGAGAGACCCAGTACTTC	CASSLLGRGGETQYF
many	TRBJ2-1	TRBD2	TRBV5-8	TGTGCCAGCAGGCAGGGACTAGCGGTCTCCTACAATGAGCAGTTCTTC	CASRQGLAVSYNEQFF
many	TRBJ1-2	-	TRBV2	TGTGCCAGCAGTGAGGACAAGTACTATGGCTACACCTTC	CASSEDKYYGYTF
many	TRBJ2-5	-	TRBV28	TGTGCCAGCAGTTTCGGGACACCCCAAGAGACCCAGTACTTC	CASSFGTPQETQYF
-	TRBJ2-3	TRBD2	TRBV28	TGTGCCAGCAGTTTTGCGGGGGCGGGAGGGAGCACAGATACGCAGTATTTT	CASSFAGAGGSTDTQYF
-	TRBJ1-1	-	TRBV6-4	TGTGCCAGCGGGGGGGCACCCGATACGGGGGCTTTCTTT	CASGGAPDTGAFF
many	TRBJ2-1	-	TRBV5-5	TGTGCCAGCAGTCCCATAGCCAATGAGCAGTTCTTC	CASSPIANEQFF
-	TRBJ2-2	TRBD2	TRBV4-1	TGCGCCAGCAGCCAAGAGTCGCGGGAGGGCTTAACCGGGGAGCTGTTTTTT	CASSQESREGLTGELFF
few	TRBJ2-7	-	TRBV20-1	TGCAGTGCTGCTTTCTTCGGGGTGTACTACGAGCAGTACTTC	CSAAFFGVYYEQYF
-	TRBJ2-5	-	TRBV5-1	TGCGCCAGCGCCCCCTCCGGGGAAGAGACCCAGTACTTC	CASAPSGEETQYF
many	TRBJ2-7	TRBD2	TRBV7-6	TGTGCCAGCAGCTTTGCCGGGACTAGCATAGACGAGCAGTACTTC	CASSFAGTSIDEQYF
many	TRBJ2-1	-	TRBV27	TGTGCCAGCAGTTCCATACAGGGCCTCGCTAATGAGCAGTTCTTC	CASSSIQGLANEQFF
many	TRBJ2-1	-	TRBV28	TGTGCCACTGTTGAGGTCAATGAGCAGTTCTTC	CATVEVNEQFF
-	TRBJ2-6	-	TRBV6-1	TGTGCCAGCAGTGCTGTCTCTGGGGCCAACGTCCTGACTTTC	CASSAVSGANVLTF
-	TRBJ2-3	-	TRBV7-9	TGTGCCAGCAGCTACGGTCCAGACACCACAGATACGCAGTATTTT	CASSYGPDTTDTQYF
many	TRBJ2-3	TRBD2	TRBV20-1	TGCAGTGCTTCCCCAGGACTAGCGGGCCTACAACGTGAAGATACGCAGTATTTT	CSASPGLAGLQREDTQYF
few	TRBJ2-7	-	TRBV3-1	TGTGCCAGCAGCCAAGATCCGACAGGTAGGAGCTCCTACGAGCAGTACTTC	CASSQDPTGRSSYEQYF
few	TRBJ2-2	TRBD2	TRBV7-8	TGTGCCAGCGTAGGGACTAGCGGGATGGGGGAGCTGTTTTTT	CASVGTSGMGELFF
many	TRBJ1-2	-	TRBV20-1	TGCAGTGCTAATACAGGGAACACCTATGGCTACACCTTC	CSANTGNTYGYTF
-	TRBJ2-5	-	TRBV7-8	TGTGCCAGCAGCTTACATCCACAAGAGACCCAGTACTTC	CASSLHPQETQYF
few	TRBJ1-5	-	TRBV10-1	TGCGCCAGCAGTGAGTCGAGTAGTAGGGTCCATCAGCCCCAGCATTTT	CASSESSSRVHQPQHF
many	TRBJ2-7	TRBD2	TRBV6-1	TGTGCCAGCAGGAAGACTAGCGGAACCTACGAGCAGTACTTC	CASRKTSGTYEQYF
many	TRBJ1-5	-	TRBV20-1	TGCAGTGCTAGAGACCCCGGACAGAGACTTAGCAATCAGCCCCAGCATTTT	CSARDPGQRLSNQPQHF
many	TRBJ2-3	TRBD1	TRBV27	TGTGCCAGCAGAGACAGGGTTTCTAGCACAGATACGCAGTATTTT	CASRDRVSSTDTQYF
many	TRBJ2-1	-	TRBV20-1	TGCAGTGCTAGCCGGGAGTTCAATGAGCAGTTCTTC	CSASREFNEQFF
many	TRBJ2-7	-	TRBV7-8	TGTGCCAGCAGCTTAGAGTCGGGGTCCTACGAGCAGTACTTC	CASSLESGSYEQYF
many	TRBJ2-7	TRBD1	TRBV20-1	TGCAGTGCCACAACGGGACAGGGAAGGTACTACGAGCAGTACTTC	CSATTGQGRYYEQYF
many	TRBJ1-5	-	TRBV2	TGTGCCAGCAGTGAAAGGCAGGGGAATCAGCCCCAGCATTTT	CASSERQGNQPQHF
-	TRBJ2-3	-	TRBV4-2	TGTGCCAGCAGCCAAGATCAGGCTAGTACGCAGTATTTT	CASSQDQASTQYF
-	TRBJ1-1	-	TRBV2	TGTGCCAGCCGCGAGGCGACCACTGAAGCTTTCTTT	CASREATTEAFF
-	TRBJ2-1	-	TRBV29-1	TGCAGCGTTGAAGGGACCGTCCCCGCGCGCAATGAGCAGTTCTTC	CSVEGTVPARNEQFF
many	TRBJ2-5	-	TRBV24-1	TGTGCCACCAGTGACCACCAACAGGGTAGCCAAGAGACCCAGTACTTC	CATSDHQQGSQETQYF
many	TRBJ2-5	-	TRBV2	TGTGCCAGCACAAAGGGGAGGCCACTGGGGACCCAGTACTTC	CASTKGRPLGTQYF
many	TRBJ2-2	TRBD1	TRBV11-3	TGTGCCAGCAGCTCCGCCGGGACAGGGGCGGACACCGGGGAGCTGTTTTTT	CASSSAGTGADTGELFF
many	TRBJ1-1	-	TRBV20-1	TGCAGTGCCAGGGACAACACTGAAGCTTTCTTT	CSARDNTEAFF
many	TRBJ2-5	-	TRBV11-2	TGTGCCAGCAGCTTAGACCCGGGGCGAGAGACCCAGTACTTC	CASSLDPGRETQYF
many	TRBJ2-7	TRBD1	TRBV5-1	TGCGCCAGCAGCTATTCCGGGACAGGGCTCTACGAGCAGTACTTC	CASSYSGTGLYEQYF
few	TRBJ2-3	-	TRBV20-1	TGCAGTGCCGCGGGACTGAACACAGATACGCAGTATTTT	CSAAGLNTDTQYF
many	TRBJ2-3	-	TRBV18	TGTGCCAGCTCAGCCCGACCCAACACAGATACGCAGTATTTT	CASSARPNTDTQYF
many	TRBJ1-1	-	TRBV7-9	TGTGCCAGCAGCGCGAGGGGCACTGAAGCTTTCTTT	CASSARGTEAFF
-	TRBJ1-5	-	TRBV28	TGTGCCAGCAGGTCCCCCGGGTGGAGGGGGAGCAATCAGCCCCAGCATTTT	CASRSPGWRGSNQPQHF
many	TRBJ1-1	-	TRBV7-2	TGTGCCAGCAGCTTAGTTTCGTGGGGTCTGAACACTGAAGCTTTCTTT	CASSLVSWGLNTEAFF
-	TRBJ2-7	-	TRBV14	TGTGCCAGCAGCCAAGCTAGAGGGGGAGCCAGCGAGCAGTACTTC	CASSQARGGASEQYF
many	TRBJ2-5	TRBD1	TRBV7-9	TGTGCCAGCAGCTTCGACAGGGGGCGCTTGGAAGAGACCCAGTACTTC	CASSFDRGRLEETQYF